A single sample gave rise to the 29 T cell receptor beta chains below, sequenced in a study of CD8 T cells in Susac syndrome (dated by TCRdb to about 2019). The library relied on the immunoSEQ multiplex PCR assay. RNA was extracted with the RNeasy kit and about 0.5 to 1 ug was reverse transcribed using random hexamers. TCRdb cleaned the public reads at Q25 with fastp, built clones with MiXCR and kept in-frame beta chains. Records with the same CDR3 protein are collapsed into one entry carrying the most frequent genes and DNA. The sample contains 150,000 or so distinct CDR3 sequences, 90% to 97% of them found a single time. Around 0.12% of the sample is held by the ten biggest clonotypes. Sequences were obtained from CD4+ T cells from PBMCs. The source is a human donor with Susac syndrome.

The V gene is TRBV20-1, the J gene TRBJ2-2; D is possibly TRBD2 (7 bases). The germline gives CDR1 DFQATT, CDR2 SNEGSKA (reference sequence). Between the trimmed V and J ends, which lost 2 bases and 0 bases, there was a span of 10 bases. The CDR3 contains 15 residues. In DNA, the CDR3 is TGCAGTGCTAGACCCGGGGGGCCGAACACCGGGGAGCTGTTTTTT. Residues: CSARPGGPNTGELFF.

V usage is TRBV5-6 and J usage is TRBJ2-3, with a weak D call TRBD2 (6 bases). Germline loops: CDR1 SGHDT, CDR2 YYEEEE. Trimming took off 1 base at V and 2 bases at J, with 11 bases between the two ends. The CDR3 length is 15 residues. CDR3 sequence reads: CASSLFGRTTDTQYF. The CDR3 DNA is TGTGCCAGCAGCTTGTTCGGGAGAACCACAGATACGCAGTATTTT.

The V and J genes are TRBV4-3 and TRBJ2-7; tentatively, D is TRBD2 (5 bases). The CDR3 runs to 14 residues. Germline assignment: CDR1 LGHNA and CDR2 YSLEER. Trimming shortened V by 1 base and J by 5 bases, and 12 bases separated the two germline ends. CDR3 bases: TGCGCCAGCAGCCAAGGCGCAGAGCGGAACGAGCAGTACTTC. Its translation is CASSQGAERNEQYF.

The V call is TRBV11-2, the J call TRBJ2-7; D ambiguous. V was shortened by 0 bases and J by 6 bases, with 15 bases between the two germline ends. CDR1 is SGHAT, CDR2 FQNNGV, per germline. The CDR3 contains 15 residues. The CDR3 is CASSLESSAVAEQYF. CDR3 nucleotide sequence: TGTGCCAGCAGCTTAGAATCGAGCGCGGTTGCCGAGCAGTACTTC.

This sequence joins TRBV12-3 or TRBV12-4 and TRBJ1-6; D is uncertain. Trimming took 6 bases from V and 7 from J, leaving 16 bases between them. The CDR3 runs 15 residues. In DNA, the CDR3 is TGTGCCAGCAGCCGACCGCCAGGAGACAATTCACCCCTCCACTTT. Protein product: CASSRPPGDNSPLHF.

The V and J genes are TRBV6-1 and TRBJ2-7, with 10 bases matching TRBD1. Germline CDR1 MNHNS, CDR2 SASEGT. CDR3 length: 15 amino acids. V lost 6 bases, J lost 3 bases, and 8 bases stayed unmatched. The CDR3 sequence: CASRDAGTGDYEQYV. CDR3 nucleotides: TGTGCCAGCAGGGACGCCGGGACAGGGGACTACGAGCAGTACGTC.

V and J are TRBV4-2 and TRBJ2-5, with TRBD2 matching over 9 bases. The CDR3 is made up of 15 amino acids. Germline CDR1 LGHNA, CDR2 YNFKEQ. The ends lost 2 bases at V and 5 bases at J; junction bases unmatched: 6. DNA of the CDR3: TGTGCCAGCAGCCAACGCGGGGGGGGGACGGAGACCCAGTACTTC. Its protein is CASSQRGGGTETQYF.

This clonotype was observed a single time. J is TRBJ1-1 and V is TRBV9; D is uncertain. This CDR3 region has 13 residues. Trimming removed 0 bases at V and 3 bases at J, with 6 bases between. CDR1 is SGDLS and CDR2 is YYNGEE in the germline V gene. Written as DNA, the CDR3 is TGTGCCAGCAGCGTAGCCGGGGACACTGAAGCTTTCTTT. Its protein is CASSVAGDTEAFF.

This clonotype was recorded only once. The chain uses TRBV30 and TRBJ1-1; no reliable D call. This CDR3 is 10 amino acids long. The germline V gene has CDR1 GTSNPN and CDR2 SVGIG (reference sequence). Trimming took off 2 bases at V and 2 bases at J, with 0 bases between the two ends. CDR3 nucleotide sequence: TGTGCCTGGAGTAACACTGAAGCTTTCTTT. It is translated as CAWSNTEAFF.

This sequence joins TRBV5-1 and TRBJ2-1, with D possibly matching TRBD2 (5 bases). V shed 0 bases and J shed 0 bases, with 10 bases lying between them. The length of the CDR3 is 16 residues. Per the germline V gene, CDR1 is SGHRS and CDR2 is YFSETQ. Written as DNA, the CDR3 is TGCGCCAGCAGCTTGGGAGTAGCGCCCTCCTACAATGAGCAGTTCTTC. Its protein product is CASSLGVAPSYNEQFF.

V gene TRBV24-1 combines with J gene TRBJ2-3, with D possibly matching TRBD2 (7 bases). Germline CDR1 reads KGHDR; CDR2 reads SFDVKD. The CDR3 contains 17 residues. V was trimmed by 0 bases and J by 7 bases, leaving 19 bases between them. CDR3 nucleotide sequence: TGTGCCACCAGTGATTTGACCTGGGGGGGCATGCCGAATACGCAGTATTTT. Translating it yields CATSDLTWGGMPNTQYF.

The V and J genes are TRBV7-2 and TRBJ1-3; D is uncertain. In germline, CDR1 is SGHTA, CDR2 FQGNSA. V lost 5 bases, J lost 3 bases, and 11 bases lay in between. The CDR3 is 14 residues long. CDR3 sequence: CASSGRTVGNTIYF. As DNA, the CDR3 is TGTGCCAGCAGCGGGCGGACCGTTGGAAACACCATATATTTT.

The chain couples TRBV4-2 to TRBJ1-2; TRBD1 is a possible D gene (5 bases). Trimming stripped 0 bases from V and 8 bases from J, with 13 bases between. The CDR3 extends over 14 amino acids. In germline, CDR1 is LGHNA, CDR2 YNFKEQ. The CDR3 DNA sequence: TGTGCCAGCAGCCAAGAACAAGGGGTGGGAGGCTACACCTTC. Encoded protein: CASSQEQGVGGYTF.

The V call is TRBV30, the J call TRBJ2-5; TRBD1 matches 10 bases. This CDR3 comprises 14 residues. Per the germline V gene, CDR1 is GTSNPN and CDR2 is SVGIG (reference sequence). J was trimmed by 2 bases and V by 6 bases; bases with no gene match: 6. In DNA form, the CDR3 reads TGTGCCTGTGGGAAGGGACAGGGGCAAGAGACCCAGTACTTC. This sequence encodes CACGKGQGQETQYF.

In DNA form, the CDR3 reads TGCAGTGCTAGAGCTAGCGGGAGTATGTACGAGCAGTACTTC. Its protein product is CSARASGSMYEQYF. The genes are TRBV20-1 and TRBJ2-7, with TRBD2 matching over 10 bases. Germline V CDR1 and CDR2: DFQATT, SNEGSKA (reference sequence). This CDR3 is built from 14 residues. J lost 4 bases, V lost 1 base, and 4 bases had no gene match.

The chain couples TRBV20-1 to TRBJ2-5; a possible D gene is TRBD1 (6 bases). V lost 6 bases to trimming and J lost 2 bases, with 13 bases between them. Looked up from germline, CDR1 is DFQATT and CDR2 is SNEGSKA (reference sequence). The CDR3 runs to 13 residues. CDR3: CSAPGTPQETQYF. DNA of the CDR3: TGCAGTGCCCCCGGGACACCTCAAGAGACCCAGTACTTC.

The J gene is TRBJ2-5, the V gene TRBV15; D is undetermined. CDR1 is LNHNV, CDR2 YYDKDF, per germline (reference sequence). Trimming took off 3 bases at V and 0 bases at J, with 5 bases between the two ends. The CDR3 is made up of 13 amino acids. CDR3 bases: TGTGCCACCAGCAGGGAGTACCAAGAGACCCAGTACTTC. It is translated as CATSREYQETQYF. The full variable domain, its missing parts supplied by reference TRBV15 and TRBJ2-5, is DAMVIQNPRYQVTQFGKPVTLSCSQTLNHNVMYWYQQKSSQAPKLLFHYYDKDFNNEADTPDNFQSRRPNTSFCFLDIRSPGLGDTAMYLCATSREYQETQYFGPGTRLLVL.

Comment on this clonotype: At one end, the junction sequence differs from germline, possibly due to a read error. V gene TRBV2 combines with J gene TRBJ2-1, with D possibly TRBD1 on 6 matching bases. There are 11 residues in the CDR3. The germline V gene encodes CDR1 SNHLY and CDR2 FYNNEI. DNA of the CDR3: TGTGCCAGCAGTGCCACGGGACACTTTGGATTC. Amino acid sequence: CASSATGHFGF.

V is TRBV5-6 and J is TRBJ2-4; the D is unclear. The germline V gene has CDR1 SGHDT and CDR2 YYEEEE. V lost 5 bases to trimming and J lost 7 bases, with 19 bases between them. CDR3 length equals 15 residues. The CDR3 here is CASSSDKGLLNIQYF. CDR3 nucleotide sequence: TGTGCCAGCAGTTCGGATAAAGGTCTCCTCAACATTCAGTACTTC.

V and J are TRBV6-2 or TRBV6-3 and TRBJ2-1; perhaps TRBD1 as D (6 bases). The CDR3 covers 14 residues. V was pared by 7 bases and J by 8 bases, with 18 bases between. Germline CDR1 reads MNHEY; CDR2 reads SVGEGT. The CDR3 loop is CASTLLTQGDEQFF. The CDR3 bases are TGTGCCAGCACCTTGCTGACACAGGGAGATGAGCAGTTCTTC.

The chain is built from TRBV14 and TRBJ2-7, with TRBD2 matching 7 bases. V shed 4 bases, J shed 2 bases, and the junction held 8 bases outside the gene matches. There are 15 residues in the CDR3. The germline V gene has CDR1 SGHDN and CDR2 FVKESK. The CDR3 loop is CASSPSAGVAYEQYF. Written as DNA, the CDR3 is TGTGCCAGCAGCCCAAGCGCGGGGGTGGCCTACGAGCAGTACTTC.

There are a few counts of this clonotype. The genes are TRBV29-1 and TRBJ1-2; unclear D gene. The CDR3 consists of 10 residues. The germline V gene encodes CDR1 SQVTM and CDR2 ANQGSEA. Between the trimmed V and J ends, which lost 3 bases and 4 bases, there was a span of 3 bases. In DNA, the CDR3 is TGCAGCGTTGATAGCTATGGCTACACCTTC. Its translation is CSVDSYGYTF.

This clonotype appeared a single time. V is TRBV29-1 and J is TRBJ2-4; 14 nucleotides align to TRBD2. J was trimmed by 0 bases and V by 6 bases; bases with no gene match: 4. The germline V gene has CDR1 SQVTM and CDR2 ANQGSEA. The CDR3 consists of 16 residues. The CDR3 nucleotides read TGCAGCGTGGCTGGGACTAGCGGGGGAGCCAAAAACATTCAGTACTTC. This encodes CSVAGTSGGAKNIQYF.

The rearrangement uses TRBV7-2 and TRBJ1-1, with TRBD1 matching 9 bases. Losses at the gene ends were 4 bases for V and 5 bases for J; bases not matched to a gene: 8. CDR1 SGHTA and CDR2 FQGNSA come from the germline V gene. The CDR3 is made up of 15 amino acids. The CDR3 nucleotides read TGTGCCAGCAGCTCCCAGGGGACAGGGCTGACTGAAGCTTTCTTT. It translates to CASSSQGTGLTEAFF.

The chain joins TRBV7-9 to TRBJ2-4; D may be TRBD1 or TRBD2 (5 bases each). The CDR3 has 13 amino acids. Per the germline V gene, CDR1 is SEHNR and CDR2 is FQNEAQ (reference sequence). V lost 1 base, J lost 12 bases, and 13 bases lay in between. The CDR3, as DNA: TGTGCCAGCAGCTTAGTACCGGGGCGCCCTCAGTACTTC. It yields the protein CASSLVPGRPQYF.

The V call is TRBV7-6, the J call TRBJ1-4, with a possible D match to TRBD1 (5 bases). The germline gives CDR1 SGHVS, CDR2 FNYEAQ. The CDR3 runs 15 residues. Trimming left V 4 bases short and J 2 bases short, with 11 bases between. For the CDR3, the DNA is TGTGCCAGCAGCTCCCGGGACGGCACTAATGAAAAACTGTTTTTT. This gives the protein CASSSRDGTNEKLFF.

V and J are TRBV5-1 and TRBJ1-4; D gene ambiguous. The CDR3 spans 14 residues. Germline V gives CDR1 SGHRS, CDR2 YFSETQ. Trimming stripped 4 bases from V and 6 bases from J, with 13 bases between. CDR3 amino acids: CASSLMGSDEKLFF. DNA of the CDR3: TGCGCCAGCAGCCTGATGGGTTCAGATGAAAAACTGTTTTTT.

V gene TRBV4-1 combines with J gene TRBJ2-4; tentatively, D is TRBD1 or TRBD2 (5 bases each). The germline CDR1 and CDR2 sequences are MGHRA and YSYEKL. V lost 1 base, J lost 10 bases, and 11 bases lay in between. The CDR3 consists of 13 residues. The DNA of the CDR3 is TGCGCCAGCAGCCAAGGTGGGGGACGGATTCAGTACTTC. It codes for CASSQGGGRIQYF.

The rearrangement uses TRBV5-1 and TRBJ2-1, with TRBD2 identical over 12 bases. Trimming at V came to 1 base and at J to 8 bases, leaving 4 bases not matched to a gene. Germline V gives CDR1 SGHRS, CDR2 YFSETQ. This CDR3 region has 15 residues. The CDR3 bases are TGCGCCAGCAGCTTGACTAGCGGGGGGCAGGATGAGCAGTTCTTC. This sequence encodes CASSLTSGGQDEQFF. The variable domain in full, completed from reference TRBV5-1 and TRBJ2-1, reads KAGVTQTPRYLIKTRGQQVTLSCSPISGHRSVSWYQQTPGQGLQFLFEYFSETQRNKGNFPGRFSGRQFSNSRSEMNVSTLELGDSALYLCASSLTSGGQDEQFFGPGTRLTVL.